This TCR beta chain was sequenced in a study of T-cell reconstitution after alpha-beta-depleted transplantation in children. Molecular barcoding with unique molecular identifiers was used for the TCRbeta library. MiXCR, applied by TCRdb to the PCR reads, yields one record per CDR3 protein. The sample contains 350,000 to 400,000 distinct CDR3 sequences, roughly 20% of which appear only once. The CDR3 runs 18 residues. This clonotype occurred many times. The chain is built from TRBV21-1 and TRBJ1-3; the table's TRBD1 call for D was not verified on the DNA. TRBV21-1 is noted as a pseudogene. The receptor was isolated from a human donor who donated a stem cell graft to a child with acute myeloid leukemia. The material sequenced was PBMCs from the stem cell graft donor, taken from the stem cell graft. CDR3 protein: CASSKAGGPKTTGNTIYF. CDR3 DNA sequence: TGTGCCAGCAGCAAAGCGGGGGGGCCGAAAACAACTGGAAACACCATATATTTT.